Each of the 9 T cell receptor beta chains below was sequenced from the same sample in a study of OX40 agonist ivuxolimab in advanced cancers. Repertoires were generated with immunoSEQ multiplex PCR, while TCRdb's copy carries only in-frame clones and drops some. Among approximately 62,000 clones listed, approximately 85% were seen once. Sequenced material: CD4+ or CD8+ T cells sorted from blood, taken in a trial of the OX40 agonist ivuxolimab. The receptors here all came from an adult with an advanced solid tumor such as melanoma, head and neck, liver or kidney cancer.

This rearrangement joins TRBV7-6 to TRBJ2-2, with D unresolved. Trimming removed 4 bases from V and 1 base from J, with 7 bases in between. The CDR3 is 14 residues long. The V gene's germline CDR1 is SGHVS and CDR2 FNYEAQ. The DNA for the CDR3 is TGTGCCAGCAGCTCCTCAGAGAACACCGGGGAGCTGTTTTTT. It translates to CASSSSENTGELFF. The complete variable domain, with remaining parts taken from reference TRBV7-6 and TRBJ2-2, reads GAGVSQSPRYKVTKRGQDVALRCDPISGHVSLYWYRQALGQGPEFLTYFNYEAQQDKSGLPNDRFSAERPEGSISTLTIQRTEQRDSAMYRCASSSSENTGELFFGEGSRLTVL.

The rearrangement uses TRBV2 and TRBJ2-7; D not certain. Germline values: CDR1 SNHLY, CDR2 FYNNEI. This CDR3 spans 13 amino acids. V was pared by 8 bases and J by 0 bases, with 11 bases between. The CDR3 coding sequence is TGTGCCAGCGCCCGCGAGAACTCCTACGAGCAGTACTTC. This codes for CASARENSYEQYF.

The chain combines TRBV27 with TRBJ2-1, with 9 nucleotides matching TRBD2. Germline V gene data show CDR1 as MNHEY and CDR2 as SMNVEV (reference sequence). Trimming removed 4 bases from V and 6 bases from J; junction bases left unmatched: 4. The CDR3 length is 14 residues. The CDR3 here is CASSSTSGLNEQFF. The CDR3 DNA reads TGTGCCAGCAGTTCGACTAGCGGACTCAATGAGCAGTTCTTC.

The V call is TRBV14, the J call TRBJ2-5; TRBD1 matches at 8 bases. The J segment lost 5 bases and the V segment lost 3 bases, leaving 8 bases of the junction unmatched. Germline CDR1 is SGHDN and CDR2 is FVKESK. The CDR3 extends over 15 amino acids. The CDR3 region has the DNA TGTGCCAGCAGCCAGACAGGGGATCGGTACGAGACCCAGTACTTC. It specifies CASSQTGDRYETQYF.

The chain recombines TRBV2 with TRBJ1-5, with D possibly matching TRBD1 (5 bases). This CDR3 is built from 17 residues. Germline loops: CDR1 SNHLY, CDR2 FYNNEI. V was trimmed by 2 bases and J by 0 bases, leaving 14 bases between them. This chain's CDR3 is CASSEKGMTYSNQPQHF. CDR3 nucleotide sequence: TGTGCCAGCAGTGAAAAGGGGATGACATATAGCAATCAGCCCCAGCATTTT.

The V gene is TRBV25-1, the J gene TRBJ2-7, with TRBD1 identical over 7 bases. Germline values: CDR1 MGHDK, CDR2 SYGVNS. V gave up 6 bases and J gave up 5 bases; unmatched junction bases: 10. CDR3 length: 14 residues. DNA of the CDR3: TGTGCCAGCAGGGAGACAGGGAACCCCCACGAGCAGTACTTC. Protein product: CASRETGNPHEQYF.

J is TRBJ2-2 and V is TRBV7-3, with 8 bases lining up with TRBD1. Germline assignment: CDR1 SGHTA and CDR2 FQGTGA. This CDR3 has 15 amino acids. With V trimmed by 5 bases and J by 1 base, 3 bases remained unmatched. CDR3 amino acids: CASSQTGGNTGELFF. Here the CDR3 DNA reads TGTGCCAGCAGCCAAACAGGGGGGAACACCGGGGAGCTGTTTTTT. Full variable domain (outside the CDR3, taken from reference TRBV7-3 and TRBJ2-2): GAGVSQTPSNKVTEKGKYVELRCDPISGHTALYWYRQSLGQGPEFLIYFQGTGAADDSGLPNDRFFAVRPEGSVSTLKIQRTERGDSAVYLCASSQTGGNTGELFFGEGSRLTVL.

The chain couples TRBV5-5 to TRBJ1-1; D is unclear. The V and J ends lost 2 bases and 0 bases respectively, with 8 bases between them. The CDR3 has 14 residues. The germline CDR1 and CDR2 sequences are SGHKS and YYEKEE (reference sequence). CDR3 amino acids: CASSFKDLNTEAFF. The CDR3, as DNA: TGTGCCAGCAGCTTTAAGGACCTGAACACTGAAGCTTTCTTT.

The chain has TRBV7-6 and TRBJ2-3, with D tentatively TRBD2 (5 bases). The CDR3 contains 16 residues. CDR1 and CDR2 (germline): SGHVS, FNYEAQ. V lost 3 bases, J lost 0 bases, and 13 bases lay in between. In DNA form, the CDR3 reads TGTGCCAGCAGCTTCCTACCGGGAACTAGCACAGATACGCAGTATTTT. Protein product: CASSFLPGTSTDTQYF.